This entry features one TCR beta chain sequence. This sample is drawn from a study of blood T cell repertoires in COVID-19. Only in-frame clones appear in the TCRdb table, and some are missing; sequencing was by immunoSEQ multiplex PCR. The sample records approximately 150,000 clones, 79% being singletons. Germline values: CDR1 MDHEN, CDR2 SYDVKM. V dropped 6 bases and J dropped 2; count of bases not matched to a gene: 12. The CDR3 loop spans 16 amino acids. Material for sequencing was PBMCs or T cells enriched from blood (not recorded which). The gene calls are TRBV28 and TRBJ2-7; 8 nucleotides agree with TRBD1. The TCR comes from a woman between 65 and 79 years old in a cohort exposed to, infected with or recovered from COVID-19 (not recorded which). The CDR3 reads CASSPPGTGGTYEQYF. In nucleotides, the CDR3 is TGTGCCAGCAGCCCCCCCGGGACAGGTGGGACCTACGAGCAGTACTTC. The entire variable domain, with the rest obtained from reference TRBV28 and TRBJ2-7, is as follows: DVKVTQSSRYLVKRTGEKVFLECVQDMDHENMFWYRQDPGLGLRLIYFSYDVKMKEKGDIPEGYSVSREKKERFSLILESASTNQTSMYLCASSPPGTGGTYEQYFGPGTRLTVT.